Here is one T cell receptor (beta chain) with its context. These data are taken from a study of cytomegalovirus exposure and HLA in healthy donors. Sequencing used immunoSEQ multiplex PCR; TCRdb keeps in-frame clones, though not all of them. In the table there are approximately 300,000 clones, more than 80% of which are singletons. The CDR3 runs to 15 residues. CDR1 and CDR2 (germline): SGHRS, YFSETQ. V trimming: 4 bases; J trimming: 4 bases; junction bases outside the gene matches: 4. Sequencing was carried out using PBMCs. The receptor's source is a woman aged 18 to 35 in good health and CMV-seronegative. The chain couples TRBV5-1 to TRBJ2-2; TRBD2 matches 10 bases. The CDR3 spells CASSPASGSTGELFF. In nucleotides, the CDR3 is TGCGCCAGCAGCCCCGCTAGCGGGAGCACCGGGGAGCTGTTTTTT.